The sequence of this T cell receptor beta chain was determined in a study of T cells in Graves' hyperthyroidism and ophthalmopathy. Findings and limits, study-wide: From stable hyperthyroidism, ophthalmopathy was set apart by a 13 V-J model.

The ends were cut back, 0 bases at V and 1 base at J, with 18 bases in the middle. CDR3 length: 18 amino acids. The V gene's germline CDR1 is MNHEY and CDR2 SVGAGI. Orbital computed tomography, thyroid ultrasound, serum thyroxine and TRAb, and clinical symptoms together informed the diagnoses. Researchers amplified the TCR beta CDR3 regions from RNA transcripts. A set of HTBI primers served as the primers for a first-round RT-PCR of the TCR CDR3. TCRdb re-derived calls from the multiplex PCR reads in MiXCR, one entry per CDR3 protein. The sample lists about 300,000 distinct CDR3 sequences, approximately 18% seen once, with 35% to 40% in the top ten. Worth noting for this clonotype: What it recognizes is unknown.

The TCR was taken from a man between 50 and 59 years old with Graves' ophthalmopathy. The chain has TRBV6-5 and TRBJ1-1; D uncertain. Sequencing input: blood. CDR3 loop: CASSYSASPGGGNTEAFF. Written as DNA, the CDR3 is TGTGCCAGCAGTTACTCGGCCTCGCCCGGTGGAGGGAACACTGAAGCTTTCTTT.